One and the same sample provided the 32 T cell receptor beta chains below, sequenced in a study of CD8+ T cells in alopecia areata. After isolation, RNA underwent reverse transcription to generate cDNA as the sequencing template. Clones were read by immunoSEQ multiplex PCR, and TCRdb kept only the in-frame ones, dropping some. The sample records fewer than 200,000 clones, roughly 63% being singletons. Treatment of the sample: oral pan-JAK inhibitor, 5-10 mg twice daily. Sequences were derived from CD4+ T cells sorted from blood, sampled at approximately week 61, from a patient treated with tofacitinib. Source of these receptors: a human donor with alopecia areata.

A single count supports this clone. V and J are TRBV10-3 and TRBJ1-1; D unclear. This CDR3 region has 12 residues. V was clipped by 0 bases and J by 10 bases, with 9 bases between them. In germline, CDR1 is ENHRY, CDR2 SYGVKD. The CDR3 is CAISESTDLAFF. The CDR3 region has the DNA TGTGCCATCAGTGAGTCGACCGATTTAGCTTTCTTT.

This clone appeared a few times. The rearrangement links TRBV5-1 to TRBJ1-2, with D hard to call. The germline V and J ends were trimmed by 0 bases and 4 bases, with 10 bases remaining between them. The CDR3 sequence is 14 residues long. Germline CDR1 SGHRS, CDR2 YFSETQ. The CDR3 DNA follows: TGCGCCAGCAGCTTGGCTCTGGAGTTCTATGGCTACACCTTC. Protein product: CASSLALEFYGYTF.

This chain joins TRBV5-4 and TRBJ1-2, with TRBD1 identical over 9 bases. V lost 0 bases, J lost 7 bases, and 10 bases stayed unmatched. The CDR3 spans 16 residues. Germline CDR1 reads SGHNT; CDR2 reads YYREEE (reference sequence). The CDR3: CASSLAQSGQGLGYTF. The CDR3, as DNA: TGTGCCAGCAGCTTGGCCCAATCGGGACAGGGCCTTGGCTACACCTTC.

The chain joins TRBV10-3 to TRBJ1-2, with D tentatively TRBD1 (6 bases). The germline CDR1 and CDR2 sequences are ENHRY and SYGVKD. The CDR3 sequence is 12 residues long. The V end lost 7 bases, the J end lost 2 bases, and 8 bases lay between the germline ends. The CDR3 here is CAIKGQNYGYTF. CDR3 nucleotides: TGTGCCATCAAAGGACAGAACTATGGCTACACCTTC.

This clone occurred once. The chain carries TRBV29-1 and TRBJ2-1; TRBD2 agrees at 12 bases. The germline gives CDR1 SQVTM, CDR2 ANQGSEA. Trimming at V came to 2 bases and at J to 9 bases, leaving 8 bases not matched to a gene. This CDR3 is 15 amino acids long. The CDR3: CSVEITSGGRGEQFF. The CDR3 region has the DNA TGCAGCGTTGAAATTACTAGCGGGGGGCGTGGTGAGCAGTTCTTC.

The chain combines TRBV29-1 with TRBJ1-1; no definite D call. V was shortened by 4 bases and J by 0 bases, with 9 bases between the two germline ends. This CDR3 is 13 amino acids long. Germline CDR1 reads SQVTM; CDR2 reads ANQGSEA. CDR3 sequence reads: CSVGRALNTEAFF. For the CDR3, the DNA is TGCAGCGTTGGGCGGGCCTTGAACACTGAAGCTTTCTTT. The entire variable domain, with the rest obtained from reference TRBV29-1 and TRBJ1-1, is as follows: SAVISQKPSRDICQRGTSLTIQCQVDSQVTMMFWYRQQPGQSLTLIATANQGSEATYESGFVIDKFPISRPNLTFSTLTVSNMSPEDSSIYLCSVGRALNTEAFFGQGTRLTVV.

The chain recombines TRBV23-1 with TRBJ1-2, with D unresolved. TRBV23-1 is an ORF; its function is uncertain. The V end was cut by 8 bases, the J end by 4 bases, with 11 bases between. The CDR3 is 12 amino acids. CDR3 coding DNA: TGCGCCAGCCGGGCAGCAGGCTATGGCTACACCTTC. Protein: CASRAAGYGYTF.

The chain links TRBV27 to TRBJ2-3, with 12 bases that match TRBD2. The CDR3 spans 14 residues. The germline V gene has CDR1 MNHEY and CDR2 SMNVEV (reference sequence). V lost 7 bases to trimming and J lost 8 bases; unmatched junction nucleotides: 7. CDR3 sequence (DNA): TGTGCCAGCACCCGGACTAGCGGGGATGGTACGCAGTATTTT. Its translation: CASTRTSGDGTQYF.

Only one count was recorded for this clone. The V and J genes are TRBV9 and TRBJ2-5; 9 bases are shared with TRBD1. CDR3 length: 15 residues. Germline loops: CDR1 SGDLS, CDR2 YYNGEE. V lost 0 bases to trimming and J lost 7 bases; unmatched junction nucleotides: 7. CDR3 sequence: CASSVGDRAKGTQYF. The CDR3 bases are TGTGCCAGCAGCGTAGGGGACAGGGCTAAGGGGACCCAGTACTTC.

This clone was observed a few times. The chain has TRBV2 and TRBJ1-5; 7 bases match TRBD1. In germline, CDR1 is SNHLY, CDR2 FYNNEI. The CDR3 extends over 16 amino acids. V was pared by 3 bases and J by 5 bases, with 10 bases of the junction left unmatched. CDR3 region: CASSDLTGAGHQPQHF. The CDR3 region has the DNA TGTGCCAGCAGTGACCTTACAGGGGCTGGGCATCAGCCCCAGCATTTT.

The CDR3 loop is CASSYSGQGNYGYTF. The CDR3 DNA sequence: TGTGCCAGCAGTTACTCGGGACAGGGTAACTATGGCTACACCTTC. V and J are TRBV6-5 and TRBJ1-2; TRBD1 aligns across 9 bases. After removal of 0 bases from V and 1 base from J, the junction contained 0 bases not matched to a gene. The CDR3 is 15 amino acids. Germline CDR1 and CDR2: MNHEY and SVGAGI.

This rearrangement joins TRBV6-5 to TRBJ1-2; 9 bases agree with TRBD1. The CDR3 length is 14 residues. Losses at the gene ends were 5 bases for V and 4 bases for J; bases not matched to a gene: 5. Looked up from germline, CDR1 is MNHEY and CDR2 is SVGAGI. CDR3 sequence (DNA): TGTGCCAGCAGTCGTTCGGGACAGGGCTATGGCTACACCTTC. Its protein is CASSRSGQGYGYTF.

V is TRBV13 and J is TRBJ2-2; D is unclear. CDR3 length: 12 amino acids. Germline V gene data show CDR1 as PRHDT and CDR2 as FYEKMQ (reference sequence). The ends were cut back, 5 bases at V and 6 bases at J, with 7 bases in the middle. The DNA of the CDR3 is TGTGCCAGCAGCCAGAGACCCGGGGAGCTGTTTTTT. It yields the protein CASSQRPGELFF.

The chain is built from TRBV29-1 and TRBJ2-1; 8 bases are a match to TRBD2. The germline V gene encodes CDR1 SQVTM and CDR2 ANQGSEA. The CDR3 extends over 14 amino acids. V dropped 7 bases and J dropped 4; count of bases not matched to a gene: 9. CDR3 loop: CSARAGGLYNEQFF. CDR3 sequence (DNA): TGCAGCGCTAGGGCGGGGGGCCTATACAATGAGCAGTTCTTC.

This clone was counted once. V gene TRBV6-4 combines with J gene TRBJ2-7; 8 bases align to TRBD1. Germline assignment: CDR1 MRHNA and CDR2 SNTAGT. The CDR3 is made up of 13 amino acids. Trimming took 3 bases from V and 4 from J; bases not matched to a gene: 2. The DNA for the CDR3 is TGTGCCAGCAGTGAGGACAGGGTTTACGAGCAGTACTTC. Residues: CASSEDRVYEQYF.

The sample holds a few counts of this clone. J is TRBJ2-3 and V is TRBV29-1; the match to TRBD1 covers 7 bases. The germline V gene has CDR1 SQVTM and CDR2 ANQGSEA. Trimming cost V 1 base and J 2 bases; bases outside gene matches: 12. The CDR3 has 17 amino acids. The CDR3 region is CSVEAQLGQPTTDTQYF. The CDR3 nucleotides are TGCAGCGTTGAAGCCCAATTGGGACAGCCGACCACAGATACGCAGTATTTT.

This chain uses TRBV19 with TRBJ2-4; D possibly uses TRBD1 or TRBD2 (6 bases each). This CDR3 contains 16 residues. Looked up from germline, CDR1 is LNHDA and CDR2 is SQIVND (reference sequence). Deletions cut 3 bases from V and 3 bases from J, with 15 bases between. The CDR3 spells CASSMLRGADKNIQYF. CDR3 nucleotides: TGTGCCAGTAGTATGTTAAGGGGGGCCGACAAAAACATTCAGTACTTC.

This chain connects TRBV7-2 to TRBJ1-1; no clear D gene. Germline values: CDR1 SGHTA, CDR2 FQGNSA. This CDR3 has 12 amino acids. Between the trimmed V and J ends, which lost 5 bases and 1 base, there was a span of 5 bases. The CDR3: CASSQRNTEAFF. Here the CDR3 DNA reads TGTGCCAGCAGCCAGAGGAACACTGAAGCTTTCTTT.

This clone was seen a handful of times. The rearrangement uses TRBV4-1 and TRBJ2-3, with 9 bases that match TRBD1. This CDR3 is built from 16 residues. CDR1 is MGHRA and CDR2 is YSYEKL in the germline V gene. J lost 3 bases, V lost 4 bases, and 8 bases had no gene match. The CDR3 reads CASSRRGTGQTDTQYF. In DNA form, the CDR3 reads TGCGCCAGCAGCCGCCGCGGGACAGGGCAGACAGATACGCAGTATTTT.

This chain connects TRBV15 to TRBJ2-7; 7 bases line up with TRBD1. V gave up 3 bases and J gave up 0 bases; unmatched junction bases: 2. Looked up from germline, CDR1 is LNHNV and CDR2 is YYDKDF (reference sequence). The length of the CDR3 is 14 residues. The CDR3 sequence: CATSRRGHSYEQYF. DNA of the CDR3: TGTGCCACCAGCAGGAGGGGGCACTCCTACGAGCAGTACTTC. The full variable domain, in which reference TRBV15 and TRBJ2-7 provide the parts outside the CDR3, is DAMVIQNPRYQVTQFGKPVTLSCSQTLNHNVMYWYQQKSSQAPKLLFHYYDKDFNNEADTPDNFQSRRPNTSFCFLDIRSPGLGDTAMYLCATSRRGHSYEQYFGPGTRLTVT.

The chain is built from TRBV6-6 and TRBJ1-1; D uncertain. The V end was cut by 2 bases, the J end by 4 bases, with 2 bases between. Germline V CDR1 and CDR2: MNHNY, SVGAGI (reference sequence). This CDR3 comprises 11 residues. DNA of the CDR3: TGTGCCAGCAGTTACACCACTGAAGCTTTCTTT. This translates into CASSYTTEAFF.

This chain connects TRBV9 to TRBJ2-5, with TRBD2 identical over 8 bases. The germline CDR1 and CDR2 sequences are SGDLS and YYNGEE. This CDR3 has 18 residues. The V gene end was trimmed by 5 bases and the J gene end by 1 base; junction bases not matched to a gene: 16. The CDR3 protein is CASSPSRLGRGAQETQYF. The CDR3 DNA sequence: TGTGCCAGCAGTCCCTCTAGACTCGGGCGGGGGGCCCAAGAGACCCAGTACTTC.

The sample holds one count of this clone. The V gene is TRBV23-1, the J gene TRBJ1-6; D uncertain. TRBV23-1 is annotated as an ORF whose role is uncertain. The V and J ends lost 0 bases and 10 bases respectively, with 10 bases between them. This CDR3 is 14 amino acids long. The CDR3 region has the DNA TGCGCCAGCAGTCAATCCCCTCGGGAATCACCCCTCCACTTT. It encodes CASSQSPRESPLHF.

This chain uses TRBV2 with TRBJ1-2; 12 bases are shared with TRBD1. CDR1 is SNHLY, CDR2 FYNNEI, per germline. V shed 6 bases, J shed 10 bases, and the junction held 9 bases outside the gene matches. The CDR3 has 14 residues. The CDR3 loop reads CASRLGQGAFPYTF. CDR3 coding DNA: TGTGCCAGCAGGCTGGGACAGGGGGCGTTTCCCTACACCTTC.

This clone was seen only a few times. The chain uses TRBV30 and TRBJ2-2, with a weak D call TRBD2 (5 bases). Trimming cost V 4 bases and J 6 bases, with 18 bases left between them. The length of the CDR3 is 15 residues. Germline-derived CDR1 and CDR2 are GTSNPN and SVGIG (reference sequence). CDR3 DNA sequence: TGTGCCTGGACTGGAAGAGGGTTGGTCCCCGGGGAGCTGTTTTTT. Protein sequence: CAWTGRGLVPGELFF.

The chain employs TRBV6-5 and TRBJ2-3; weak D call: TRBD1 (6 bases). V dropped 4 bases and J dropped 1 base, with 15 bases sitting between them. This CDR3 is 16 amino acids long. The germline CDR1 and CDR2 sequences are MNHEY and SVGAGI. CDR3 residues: CASSSNTGPGTDTQYF. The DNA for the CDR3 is TGTGCCAGCAGTTCCAATACAGGGCCGGGCACAGATACGCAGTATTTT.

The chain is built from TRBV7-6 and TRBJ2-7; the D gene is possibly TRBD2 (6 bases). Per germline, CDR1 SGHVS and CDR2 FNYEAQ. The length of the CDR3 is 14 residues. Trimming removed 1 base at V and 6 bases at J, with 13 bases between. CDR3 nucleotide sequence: TGTGCCAGCAGCTTAGACGCGGGGCGGTCCGAGCAGTACTTC. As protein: CASSLDAGRSEQYF.

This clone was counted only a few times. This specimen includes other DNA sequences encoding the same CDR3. Here the CDR3 reads CASSLEANTEAFF. The CDR3 DNA follows: TGCGCCAGCAGCTTAGAAGCGAACACTGAAGCTTTCTTT. The V call is TRBV5-1, the J call TRBJ1-1; D ambiguous. This CDR3 is built from 13 residues. The V end was cut by 2 bases, the J end by 1 base, with 6 bases between. In germline, CDR1 is SGHRS, CDR2 YFSETQ.

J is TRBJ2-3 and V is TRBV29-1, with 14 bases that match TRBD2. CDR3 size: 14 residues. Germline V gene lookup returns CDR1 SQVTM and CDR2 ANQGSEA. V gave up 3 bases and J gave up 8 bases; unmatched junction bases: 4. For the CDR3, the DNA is TGCAGCGTTGAGACTAGCGGGGGGGCGGGTACGCAGTATTTT. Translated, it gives CSVETSGGAGTQYF.

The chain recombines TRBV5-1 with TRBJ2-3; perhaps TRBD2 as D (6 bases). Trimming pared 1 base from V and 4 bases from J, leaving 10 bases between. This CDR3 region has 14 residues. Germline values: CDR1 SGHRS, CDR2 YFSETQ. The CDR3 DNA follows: TGCGCCAGCAGCTTGCGCCTAGCGTCAGATACGCAGTATTTT. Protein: CASSLRLASDTQYF.

CDR3 DNA sequence: TGTGCCAGCAGTAACAGGGGGCGCTTATACGAGCAGTACTTC. It encodes CASSNRGRLYEQYF. The J gene is TRBJ2-7, the V gene TRBV27; 9 bases match TRBD1. The CDR3 runs to 14 residues. Germline V gives CDR1 MNHEY, CDR2 SMNVEV (reference sequence). J gave up 4 bases and V 5 bases, and 6 bases lay outside the gene matches.

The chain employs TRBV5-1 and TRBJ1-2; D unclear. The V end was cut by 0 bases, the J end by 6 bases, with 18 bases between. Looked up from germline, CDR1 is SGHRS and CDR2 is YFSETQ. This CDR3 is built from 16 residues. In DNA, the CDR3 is TGCGCCAGCAGCTTGGGACGAGCGGGCGCCTCTGATGGCTACACCTTC. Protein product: CASSLGRAGASDGYTF. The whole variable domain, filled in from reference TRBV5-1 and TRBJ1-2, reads KAGVTQTPRYLIKTRGQQVTLSCSPISGHRSVSWYQQTPGQGLQFLFEYFSETQRNKGNFPGRFSGRQFSNSRSEMNVSTLELGDSALYLCASSLGRAGASDGYTFGSGTRLTVV.